The text below deals with one T cell receptor (beta chain). The antigen remains undetermined. The time point is: week 47, end of study. Mutant IDH1 20-mer peptide, at 300 ug, made up each vaccine dose, with topical imiquimod. Each tumor in the donors was a new WHO grade 3 or 4 astrocytoma, IDH1-mutant and ATRX-lost. This entry comes from a study of a mutant IDH1 vaccine in newly diagnosed glioma. Study-wide context: The study started vaccination 4-6 weeks after radiotherapy alone, or with temozolomide cycles. Study-wide findings and caveats: Pseudoprogression appears to have had no connection to changes in top peripheral T cell clonotypes.

The CDR3 length is 21 residues. The germline V gene encodes CDR1 LNHNV and CDR2 YYDKDF (reference sequence). Trimming at V came to 0 bases and at J to 4 bases, leaving 17 bases not matched to a gene. The method was immunoSEQ multiplex PCR; TCRdb's version includes in-frame clones alone and lacks a portion of them. The profile shows about 67,000 clones, 80% to 85% of them singletons. The sequenced sample was PBMCs, obtained from a glioma patient whose treatment included an IDH1 peptide vaccine. The origin of this receptor is a man aged 25 to 40 with glioma. This chain links TRBV15 with TRBJ2-3; the match to TRBD2 covers 12 bases. The CDR3 DNA reads as TGTGCCACCAGCAGAGAGCCCCACCGGCTAGCGGGGGGGCCTGGTTCAGATACGCAGTATTTT. This gives the protein CATSREPHRLAGGPGSDTQYF.